This T cell receptor (beta chain) was observed in a study of early T cells in non-severe SARS-CoV-2 infection. Study results and caveats: VDJdb matching, biased toward anti-spike CD8 responses, missed private and CD4 specificities.

TCRdb reprocessed the 5' RACE reads with MiXCR, giving one entry per CDR3 protein. The table includes 30,000 or so distinct CDR3 sequences, 4.5% detected once. Of note for this clonotype: Its antigen remains unknown.

Germline loops: CDR1 SEHNR, CDR2 FQNEAQ (reference sequence). This CDR3 is 16 amino acids long. Germline trimming cut 5 bases from V and 2 bases from J; bases unmatched to any gene: 10. The sequencing input was whole blood. This receptor was obtained from an adult who was a healthcare worker with PCR-confirmed SARS-CoV-2 infection or an uninfected control (not recorded which). The chain uses TRBV7-9 and TRBJ2-3; 7 bases are shared with TRBD1. For the CDR3, the DNA is TGTGCCAGCAGCGGATCAACAGGGGACCCCACAGATACGCAGTATTTT. The encoded protein is CASSGSTGDPTDTQYF.